Described below is a single T cell receptor (beta chain) sequence and its context. In its sample, this clone was seen once. Its antigen target is currently unknown. No much larger clonotype is one base removed from it; base qualities were not supplied. The immunoSEQ Assay, a bias-controlled multiplex PCR, was used to amplify TCRbeta CDR3 regions from genomic DNA. In the original analysis: Nucleated cell counts per sample were estimated from amplification of reference gene primers within the assay. Sequence reads were collapsed and filtered to measure the absolute abundance of every unique TCRbeta CDR3 rearrangement. For each sample, productive Simpson clonality was calculated as the square root of Simpson's diversity index across productive rearrangements. TCRdb obtained this table from immuneACCESS and retained in-frame rearrangements with V and J assigned. These tables miss some clones; where compared with another copy, unresolved V genes account for less than half of the shortfall, and the remainder is unexplained. The DNA was the basis for D and trimming; V, J and clone size are from that table. The sample yields around 130,000 clones; 75% to 90% were counted once. The top ten clonotypes cover 15% to 20% of the sample.

This entry comes from a study of blood T cell repertoires in COVID-19 (dated by TCRdb to the early 2020s). Context from the whole study: Samples from collaborators originated in the United States, Italy and Spain and spanned both the acute and convalescent phases of COVID-19. The dataset comprised deeply sampled blood TCRbeta repertoires from subjects exposed to, actively infected with, or recovered from COVID-19. HLA class I and class II types, where available, came from metadata supplied by the sample provider rather than from assay-based typing. A de-identified subject ID, COVID-19 status, age in years and sex were almost always included in the sample metadata. The repertoires were made available in a free public database intended to serve as a resource for research on the immune response to SARS-CoV-2. The material from the prospective study consisted of cDNA or gDNA derived from T cells, B-cell-depleted T cells, or PBMCs. Samples came from the ongoing ImmuneRACE study (first 160 participants) plus 1,254 subjects from 6 global collaborators.

A second Seattle source provided samples from volunteer blood donors who had recovered from COVID-19. Each collaborating institution followed its own protocols to collect whole blood in K2EDTA tubes. For TCRbeta analysis, collaborators shipped samples in one of three forms: frozen whole blood, isolated PBMCs, or DNA extracted from either of those sample types. What the research found in general, with its limitations: Clinical and demographic metadata were provided uncurated, with the amount varying by source and participant.

The sequenced sample consisted of peripheral blood. This TCR was recovered from a woman aged 45 to 65 who had recovered from COVID-19.

The nucleotides read TGCGCCAGCAGCTTGTGGGGAGTGGATGAGCAGTTCTTC. Translated, this gives CASSLWGVDEQFF. The chain joins TRBV5-1 to TRBJ2-1; matching of 5 bases hints at TRBD2 as the D gene. The germline V gene encodes CDR1 SGHRS and CDR2 YFSETQ. The junction carries 10 bases between V and J, which are trimmed by 1 base and 8 bases respectively. The CDR3 holds 13 amino acids from the cysteine to the phenylalanine. Of the read, only the CDR3 DNA is kept; its 39 bases are in frame from base 1.